One and the same sample provided the 22 T cell receptor beta chains below, sequenced in a study of blood T cell repertoires in COVID-19. Using immunoSEQ multiplex PCR, the repertoire was profiled, and TCRdb retains in-frame clones only, with some absent. The sample shows 150,000 to 250,000 clones, about 93% of them seen only once. Sequenced sample: peripheral blood. The receptor source for this set is a young man with COVID-19, enrolled during active disease.

Comments on this clone: Additional DNA sequences in this sample encode the identical CDR3. The chain combines TRBV7-9 with TRBJ1-3, with D tentatively TRBD1 (5 bases). Looked up from germline, CDR1 is SEHNR and CDR2 is FQNEAQ (reference sequence). V gave up 3 bases and J gave up 0 bases, with 12 bases separating them. The CDR3 sequence is 16 residues long. CDR3 DNA sequence: TGTGCCAGCAGCTTCACGGGGGGGTCCTCTGGAAACACCATATATTTT. Its protein is CASSFTGGSSGNTIYF.

The chain is built from TRBV30 and TRBJ2-5, with 7 positions matching TRBD1. This CDR3 has 13 residues. Trimming removed 4 bases from V and 1 base from J; junction bases left unmatched: 3. Per germline, CDR1 GTSNPN and CDR2 SVGIG (reference sequence). DNA for the CDR3: TGTGCCTGGACAGGACAGGCCCAAGAGACCCAGTACTTC. Translating gives CAWTGQAQETQYF. Combining the CDR3 with reference TRBV30 and TRBJ2-5 gives the whole variable domain SQTIHQWPATLVQPVGSPLSLECTVEGTSNPNLYWYRQAAGRGLQLLFYSVGIGQISSEVPQNLSASRPQDRQFILSSKKLLLSDSGFYLCAWTGQAQETQYFGPGTRLLVL.

The rearrangement uses TRBV6-5 and TRBJ1-1; 8 bases match TRBD1. The CDR3 runs to 16 residues. Germline V gene data show CDR1 as MNHEY and CDR2 as SVGAGI. V gave up 2 bases and J gave up 0 bases; unmatched junction bases: 5. The chain's CDR3 is CASSYGRTGMNTEAFF. DNA for the CDR3: TGTGCCAGCAGTTACGGCCGGACAGGGATGAACACTGAAGCTTTCTTT.

On this clone: Sequence at one end of the junction differs from germline and may be a read error. The CDR3 sequence is CASSPSGTENTRELFF. The DNA for the CDR3 is TGTGCCAGCTCACCATCAGGGACAGAGAACACCCGGGAGCTGTTTTTT. The J gene is TRBJ2-2, the V gene TRBV18; 7 bases map to TRBD1. CDR3 length: 16 amino acids. Germline V gene sequence: CDR1 KGHSH, CDR2 LQKENI.

The chain is built from TRBV18 and TRBJ1-1; TRBD1 is a possible D gene (6 bases). Trimming stripped 0 bases from V and 6 bases from J, with 23 bases between. This CDR3 is 18 amino acids long. CDR1 and CDR2 (germline): KGHSH, LQKENI. CDR3 sequence reads: CASSPPLQGRAGVAEAFF. The CDR3 DNA is TGTGCCAGCTCACCACCCTTACAGGGCAGGGCAGGTGTCGCTGAAGCTTTCTTT. The complete variable domain, with remaining parts taken from reference TRBV18 and TRBJ1-1, reads NAGVMQNPRHLVRRRGQEARLRCSPMKGHSHVYWYRQLPEEGLKFMVYLQKENIIDESGMPKERFSAEFPKEGPSILRIQQVVRGDSAAYFCASSPPLQGRAGVAEAFFGQGTRLTVV.

The sample holds one count of this clone. This sequence joins TRBV5-1 and TRBJ1-6; possible D gene TRBD1, 5 bases. This CDR3 has 15 residues. The germline gives CDR1 SGHRS, CDR2 YFSETQ. The ends were cut back, 3 bases at V and 5 bases at J, with 12 bases in the middle. The CDR3 loop reads CASSSSDIHNSPLHF. The CDR3 DNA reads TGCGCCAGCAGCTCGTCGGACATTCATAATTCACCCCTCCACTTT.

This CDR3 is CASGLDPIANEQFF. The DNA for the CDR3 is TGTGCTAGTGGTTTGGACCCTATTGCGAATGAGCAGTTCTTC. The V and J genes are TRBV12-5 and TRBJ2-1; D gene unclear. The germline gives CDR1 LGHNT, CDR2 FRNRAP. This CDR3 is built from 14 residues. The V and J ends lost 1 base and 7 bases respectively, with 11 bases between them.

The V gene is TRBV18, the J gene TRBJ1-2; 9 nucleotides agree with TRBD1. CDR1 and CDR2 from the germline V gene are KGHSH and LQKENI. V lost 3 bases to trimming and J lost 4 bases; unmatched junction nucleotides: 3. CDR3 length: 14 residues. CDR3 sequence (DNA): TGTGCCAGCTCACCCCAGGACAGGGGCTATGGCTACACCTTC. Translated, it gives CASSPQDRGYGYTF.

The chain is built from TRBV13 and TRBJ2-3; 9 bases are shared with TRBD1. Germline-derived CDR1 and CDR2 are PRHDT and FYEKMQ (reference sequence). The CDR3 length is 15 residues. Trimming at V came to 3 bases and at J to 0 bases, leaving 1 base not matched to a gene. The CDR3 nucleotides are TGTGCCAGCAGCTTCGGGACAGGGAGCACAGATACGCAGTATTTT. Its protein product is CASSFGTGSTDTQYF.

The chain couples TRBV7-9 to TRBJ2-6; D remains ambiguous. Trimming shortened V by 5 bases and J by 1 base, and 6 bases separated the two germline ends. The CDR3 extends over 14 amino acids. Germline CDR1 is SEHNR and CDR2 is FQNEAQ (reference sequence). CDR3 coding DNA: TGTGCCAGCAGCCGTGTATCTGGGGCCAACGTCCTGACTTTC. Its protein is CASSRVSGANVLTF. Full variable domain (remainder filled in from reference TRBV7-9 and TRBJ2-6): DTGVSQNPRHKITKRGQNVTFRCDPISEHNRLYWYRQTLGQGPEFLTYFQNEAQLEKSRLLSDRFSAERPKGSFSTLEIQRTEQGDSAMYLCASSRVSGANVLTFGAGSRLTVL.

This clone was detected only once. The rearrangement uses TRBV5-1 and TRBJ1-6; no reliable D call. The length of the CDR3 is 15 residues. Per the germline V gene, CDR1 is SGHRS and CDR2 is YFSETQ. V was clipped by 0 bases and J by 5 bases, with 9 bases between them. DNA for the CDR3: TGCGCCAGCAGCTTGGGAAGGAGCAATAATTCACCCCTCCACTTT. It translates to CASSLGRSNNSPLHF.

The V and J genes are TRBV5-4 and TRBJ2-3, with no clear D. There are 14 residues in the CDR3. The germline gives CDR1 SGHNT, CDR2 YYREEE (reference sequence). Trimming left V 0 bases short and J 4 bases short, with 9 bases between. The CDR3 loop reads CASSLVVRADTQYF. DNA for the CDR3: TGTGCCAGCAGCTTGGTGGTTCGGGCAGATACGCAGTATTTT.

The chain joins TRBV6-6 to TRBJ1-4; weak D call: TRBD1 (5 bases). V lost 6 bases and J 3 bases, leaving 14 bases between the germline ends. Germline lookup yields CDR1 MNHNY and CDR2 SVGAGI (reference sequence). The CDR3 extends over 15 amino acids. CDR3 sequence (DNA): TGTGCCAGCAGGGAGGGGAATTTATCTAATGAAAAACTGTTTTTT. Protein product: CASREGNLSNEKLFF.

The rearrangement links TRBV2 to TRBJ2-7, with 10 bases fitting TRBD1. V shed 4 bases and J 6 bases; nucleotides not matched to a gene: 9. This CDR3 is 15 amino acids long. CDR1 is SNHLY and CDR2 is FYNNEI in the germline V gene. The CDR3 reads CASSGGDRGHLEQYF. CDR3 nucleotide sequence: TGTGCCAGCAGTGGAGGAGACAGGGGGCATCTCGAGCAGTACTTC.

This clone was seen just once. The chain links TRBV21-1 to TRBJ2-7; the D call in the table, TRBD1, was not verified against the DNA. TRBV21-1 is a documented pseudogene. The CDR3 spans 11 residues. CDR3 region: CATQGYYEQYF. For the CDR3, the DNA is TGTGCCACTCAGGGGTACTACGAGCAGTACTTC.

This chain joins TRBV9 and TRBJ2-7; TRBD2 matches at 7 bases. Germline CDR1 and CDR2: SGDLS and YYNGEE. V shed 0 bases and J 7 bases; nucleotides not matched to a gene: 4. This CDR3 has 13 amino acids. In nucleotides, the CDR3 is TGTGCCAGCAGCGTAGTGTCGGGGGGTGAGCAGTACTTC. Amino acids: CASSVVSGGEQYF.

The V call is TRBV6-4, the J call TRBJ2-2, with TRBD1 matching 7 bases. The CDR3 has 15 residues. V lost 6 bases to trimming and J lost 2 bases; unmatched junction nucleotides: 6. The germline V gene encodes CDR1 MRHNA and CDR2 SNTAGT. The CDR3 DNA reads TGTGCCAGCAGCATGACAGGGCTAAACACCGGGGAGCTGTTTTTT. Translating it yields CASSMTGLNTGELFF.

A single count supports this clone. The chain carries TRBV5-1 and TRBJ1-2; D not resolved. V lost 0 bases and J 5 bases, leaving 11 bases between the germline ends. CDR3 length: 14 amino acids. The germline V gene encodes CDR1 SGHRS and CDR2 YFSETQ. The CDR3 nucleotides read TGCGCCAGCAGCTTGGCCCTTCCCGGGTATGGCTACACCTTC. Translating it yields CASSLALPGYGYTF.

The chain recombines TRBV29-1 with TRBJ1-2; D gene ambiguous. The CDR3 runs 11 residues. Trimming shortened V by 7 bases and J by 6 bases, and 12 bases separated the two germline ends. CDR1 is SQVTM and CDR2 is ANQGSEA in the germline V gene. CDR3 DNA sequence: TGCAGCGGTGGCAACGGGAATGGCTACACCTTC. Translation: CSGGNGNGYTF.

This chain joins TRBV18 and TRBJ2-7, with D perhaps matching TRBD1 (6 bases). Germline-derived CDR1 and CDR2 are KGHSH and LQKENI. The germline V and J ends were trimmed by 2 bases and 6 bases, with 17 bases remaining between them. The CDR3 is 15 amino acids. The CDR3 region is CASSPEGGIRSEQYF. CDR3 DNA: TGTGCCAGCTCACCAGAAGGGGGAATCCGGTCCGAGCAGTACTTC.

This clone has a single count. This rearrangement joins TRBV27 to TRBJ2-7; TRBD1 matches at 12 bases. The germline CDR1 and CDR2 sequences are MNHEY and SMNVEV (reference sequence). The CDR3 loop spans 15 amino acids. The J segment lost 3 bases and the V segment lost 6 bases, leaving 6 bases of the junction unmatched. CDR3 protein: CASRKGQGAYYEQYF. CDR3 DNA sequence: TGTGCCAGCAGGAAGGGACAGGGGGCCTACTACGAGCAGTACTTC.

The genes are TRBV6-5 and TRBJ1-2, with D tentatively TRBD1 (5 bases). Germline-derived CDR1 and CDR2 are MNHEY and SVGAGI. This CDR3 contains 15 residues. V was cut by 8 bases and J by 2 bases, with 18 bases left in between. This CDR3 reads CASARDSSLNYGYTF. The CDR3, as DNA: TGTGCCAGCGCCAGAGACAGCTCACTAAACTATGGCTACACCTTC.